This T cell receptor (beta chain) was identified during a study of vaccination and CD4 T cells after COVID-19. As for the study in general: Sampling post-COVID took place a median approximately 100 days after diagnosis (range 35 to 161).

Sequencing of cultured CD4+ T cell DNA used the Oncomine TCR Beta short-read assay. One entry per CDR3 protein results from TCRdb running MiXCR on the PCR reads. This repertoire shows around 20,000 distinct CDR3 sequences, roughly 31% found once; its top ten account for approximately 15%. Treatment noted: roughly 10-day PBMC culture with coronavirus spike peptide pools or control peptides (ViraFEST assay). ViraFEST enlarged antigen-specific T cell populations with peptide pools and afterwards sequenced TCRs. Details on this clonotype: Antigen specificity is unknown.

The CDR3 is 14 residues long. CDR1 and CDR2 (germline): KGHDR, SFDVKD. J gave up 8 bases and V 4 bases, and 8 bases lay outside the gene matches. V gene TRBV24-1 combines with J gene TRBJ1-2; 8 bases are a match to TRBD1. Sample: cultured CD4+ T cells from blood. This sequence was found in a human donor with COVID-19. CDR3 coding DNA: TGTGCCACCAGTGACTTGGGACAGGTCAGGGGCTACACCTTC. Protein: CATSDLGQVRGYTF.